The clone carrying this T cell receptor beta chain showed up just once. The antigen remains unidentified. The record originates from a study of shared clonotypes between healthy human individuals. Turning to the study itself: Donors had three CD4 naive, three CD4 memory, two CD8 naive and one CD8 memory plate apiece.

Here immunoSEQ multiplex PCR was the method, and the copy in TCRdb shows in-frame clones only, minus some. Of just over 2,000,000 clones listed, 90% to 95% are singletons. Trimming cost V 7 bases and J 0 bases, with 13 bases left between them. Germline V gene sequence: CDR1 SGHTA, CDR2 FQGNSA. This CDR3 comprises 14 residues. Healthy HIV-negative adults without recent acute infections or vaccinations served as donors. Regarding the study as a whole: A small donor pool kept down the genetic and exposure-history diversity that was represented. Shared clonotypes across all four donors exceeded non-shared ones in generation probability.

The source is a man in his late teens or twenties in good health. The source material was naive CD4+ T cells sorted from blood. Regarding subset: CD45RA+ positively selected. The chain uses TRBV7-2 and TRBJ2-7; D perhaps matches TRBD1 (5 bases). The CDR3 DNA is TGTGCCAGCAAAAAAGGACAAACCTCCTACGAGCAGTACTTC. It yields the protein CASKKGQTSYEQYF. Full variable domain (missing parts from reference TRBV7-2 and TRBJ2-7): GAGVSQSPSNKVTEKGKDVELRCDPISGHTALYWYRQSLGQGLEFLIYFQGNSAPDKSGLPSDRFSAERTGGSVSTLTIQRTQQEDSAVYLCASKKGQTSYEQYFGPGTRLTVT.